What follows are 29 T cell receptor beta chains derived from one specimen sequenced in a study of radiotherapy plus CTLA-4 blockade in lung cancer. TCRdb's table, derived via immunoSEQ multiplex PCR, lists solely in-frame clones and lacks some. This sample yields about 100,000 clones, of which about four fifths are seen a single time; roughly 0.84% belongs to the top ten. The sample here was peripheral blood, taken from a patient treated with radiotherapy plus ipilimumab. Receptors originate from a human donor with non-small cell lung cancer who had stable disease on radiotherapy plus ipilimumab.

This chain joins TRBV19 and TRBJ2-7; 8 bases match TRBD1. Germline V gene sequence: CDR1 LNHDA, CDR2 SQIVND (reference sequence). The J segment lost 3 bases and the V segment lost 4 bases, leaving 5 bases of the junction unmatched. CDR3 length equals 14 residues. CDR3 amino acids: CASSRTGIIYEQYF. Written as DNA, the CDR3 is TGTGCCAGTAGTAGGACAGGGATAATCTACGAGCAGTACTTC.

J is TRBJ1-2 and V is TRBV29-1, with a tentative D call TRBD1 (5 bases). CDR3 length: 13 amino acids. Trimming pared 6 bases from V and 2 bases from J, leaving 13 bases between. CDR1 SQVTM and CDR2 ANQGSEA come from the germline V gene. The CDR3 reads CSVAGDGNYGYTF. The CDR3 DNA sequence: TGCAGCGTGGCCGGGGACGGAAACTATGGCTACACCTTC.

The CDR3 loop reads CASSLVTGVRNEQFF. The CDR3, as DNA: TGCGCCAGCAGTTTAGTAACAGGGGTTAGGAATGAGCAGTTCTTC. This chain connects TRBV10-1 to TRBJ2-1; 7 bases agree with TRBD1. This CDR3 is built from 15 residues. Trimming took 5 bases from V and 7 from J; bases not matched to a gene: 11. Germline V gives CDR1 WNHNN, CDR2 SYGVQD (reference sequence).

This chain connects TRBV5-1 to TRBJ1-1, with D perhaps TRBD1 (6 bases). Germline V lookup: CDR1 SGHRS, CDR2 YFSETQ. Deletions cut 0 bases from V and 4 bases from J, with 10 bases between. The CDR3 runs to 14 residues. The chain's CDR3 is CASSLDGGPTEAFF. The CDR3 DNA follows: TGCGCCAGCAGCTTGGATGGGGGCCCCACTGAAGCTTTCTTT.

This sequence joins TRBV9 and TRBJ2-1, with 14 bases aligning to TRBD2. Per germline, CDR1 SGDLS and CDR2 YYNGEE. Germline trimming cut 2 bases from V and 8 bases from J; bases unmatched to any gene: 9. The length of the CDR3 is 17 residues. CDR3 nucleotide sequence: TGTGCCAGCAGCGTCCTACCGACTAGCGGGGGGGCCCATGAGCAGTTCTTC. Translation gives CASSVLPTSGGAHEQFF.

The table lists this clone with a few counts. This sequence joins TRBV7-2 and TRBJ2-7; possible D gene TRBD1, 6 bases. The CDR3 is made up of 14 amino acids. The germline gives CDR1 SGHTA, CDR2 FQGNSA. Between the trimmed V and J ends, which lost 4 bases and 7 bases, there was a span of 17 bases. CDR3 amino acids: CASSYWQGMGEQYF. CDR3 sequence (DNA): TGTGCCAGCAGCTATTGGCAGGGGATGGGAGAGCAGTACTTC.

The rearrangement links TRBV9 to TRBJ1-4; 8 nucleotides line up with TRBD1. Germline V CDR1 and CDR2: SGDLS, YYNGEE. There are 16 residues in the CDR3. The ends lost 0 bases at V and 0 bases at J; junction bases unmatched: 1. CDR3 sequence reads: CASSVAGGATNEKLFF. The CDR3 DNA is TGTGCCAGCAGCGTAGCAGGGGGCGCAACTAATGAAAAACTGTTTTTT.

J is TRBJ1-6 and V is TRBV2; D is unclear. Germline-derived CDR1 and CDR2 are SNHLY and FYNNEI. Deletions cut 0 bases from V and 8 bases from J, with 5 bases between. The length of the CDR3 is 13 residues. The DNA of the CDR3 is TGTGCCAGCAGTGAAGCGGAGGATTCACCCCTCCACTTT. It encodes CASSEAEDSPLHF. Combining the CDR3 with reference TRBV2 and TRBJ1-6 gives the whole variable domain EPEVTQTPSHQVTQMGQEVILRCVPISNHLYFYWYRQILGQKVEFLVSFYNNEISEKSEIFDDQFSVERPDGSNFTLKIRSTKLEDSAMYFCASSEAEDSPLHFGNGTRLTVT.

This clone was detected only once. The gene calls are TRBV5-1 and TRBJ2-2; 8 bases are a match to TRBD1. After removal of 6 bases from V and 3 bases from J, the junction contained 7 bases not matched to a gene. From germline, CDR1 is SGHRS and CDR2 YFSETQ. There are 15 residues in the CDR3. The DNA for the CDR3 is TGCGCCAGCAAGGACAGGGCGGACGACACCGGGGAGCTGTTTTTT. Residues: CASKDRADDTGELFF.

The gene calls are TRBV23-1 and TRBJ2-1; no clear D gene. TRBV23-1 is an ORF, with its function uncertain. Trimming took off 1 base at V and 3 bases at J, with 13 bases between the two ends. CDR3 length: 16 residues. The CDR3 nucleotides are TGCGCCAGCAGTCAATGGAGAACCGGAGTCTACAATGAGCAGTTCTTC. Its protein product is CASSQWRTGVYNEQFF.

V usage is TRBV27 and J usage is TRBJ2-1; D might be TRBD1 (5 bases). V was clipped by 7 bases and J by 6 bases, with 10 bases between them. Germline V gene lookup returns CDR1 MNHEY and CDR2 SMNVEV (reference sequence). The CDR3 covers 12 residues. CDR3 in amino acids: CASKDTLNEQFF. The CDR3 nucleotides are TGTGCCAGCAAGGACACTCTCAATGAGCAGTTCTTC.

The V call is TRBV29-1, the J call TRBJ2-1; 12 bases align to TRBD2. Trimming removed 0 bases from V and 0 bases from J; junction bases left unmatched: 9. Looked up from germline, CDR1 is SQVTM and CDR2 is ANQGSEA. The CDR3 spans 19 residues. CDR3 amino acids: CSVEDRTSGRSGSYNEQFF. The CDR3 DNA reads TGCAGCGTTGAAGACCGTACTAGCGGGAGGAGCGGCTCCTACAATGAGCAGTTCTTC.

The J gene is TRBJ1-1, the V gene TRBV18; weak D call: TRBD1 (6 bases). The CDR3 totals 13 residues. V gave up 6 bases and J gave up 8 bases, with 16 bases separating them. Germline lookup yields CDR1 KGHSH and CDR2 LQKENI. The CDR3 region has the DNA TGTGCCAGCTCTCGAAGGGGCGACAGGGAAGCTTTCTTT. Its translation: CASSRRGDREAFF.

In its sample, this clone was seen once. This chain uses TRBV11-2 with TRBJ1-3; possible D gene TRBD1, 6 bases. The V gene's germline CDR1 is SGHAT and CDR2 FQNNGV. Trimming cost V 5 bases and J 0 bases, with 17 bases left between them. This CDR3 is 17 amino acids long. The CDR3, as DNA: TGTGCCAGCAGCCCCGCCTCACAGGGCACCTCTGGAAACACCATATATTTT. It codes for CASSPASQGTSGNTIYF.

The chain carries TRBV2 and TRBJ2-1; 13 bases match TRBD2. The V gene's germline CDR1 is SNHLY and CDR2 FYNNEI. V dropped 6 bases and J dropped 8; count of bases not matched to a gene: 7. This CDR3 region has 15 residues. The CDR3 nucleotides are TGTGCCAGCAGCGCCGGGACTAGCGGGAAGGATGAGCAGTTCTTC. Protein: CASSAGTSGKDEQFF.

This clone was seen just once. The chain recombines TRBV28 with TRBJ2-5; 9 bases agree with TRBD1. CDR1 and CDR2 (germline): MDHEN, SYDVKM. The length of the CDR3 is 15 residues. V lost 5 bases, J lost 5 bases, and 9 bases stayed unmatched. In nucleotides, the CDR3 is TGTGCCAGCAGTACCTACCGGACAGGGGAGGAGACCCAGTACTTC. This translates into CASSTYRTGEETQYF.

This chain joins TRBV9 and TRBJ1-5, with TRBD1 identical over 8 bases. The CDR3 loop spans 14 amino acids. CDR1 is SGDLS and CDR2 is YYNGEE in the germline V gene. V dropped 2 bases and J dropped 4; count of bases not matched to a gene: 2. CDR3 region: CASSVGTGNQPQHF. The CDR3 DNA is TGTGCCAGCAGCGTCGGGACAGGAAATCAGCCCCAGCATTTT.

The chain combines TRBV7-8 with TRBJ2-2; 7 bases line up with TRBD2. CDR1 and CDR2 (germline): SGHVS, FQNEAQ. V was clipped by 0 bases and J by 5 bases; unmatched bases: 0. The CDR3 sequence is 14 residues long. The CDR3 nucleotides read TGTGCCAGCAGCTTAGCGGGGGGGACCGGGGAGCTGTTTTTT. Translation gives CASSLAGGTGELFF.

The chain has TRBV6-5 and TRBJ2-7; no clear D gene. V was pared by 11 bases and J by 0 bases, with 8 bases between. The CDR3 has 11 amino acids. Germline loops: CDR1 MNHEY, CDR2 SVGAGI. CDR3 nucleotide sequence: TGTGCCCTCCCGGGCTCCTACGAGCAGTACTTC. Protein sequence: CALPGSYEQYF.

V and J are TRBV5-1 and TRBJ2-3; D call uncertain. The CDR3 length is 13 residues. Trimming stripped 4 bases from V and 6 bases from J, with 12 bases between. CDR1 is SGHRS, CDR2 YFSETQ, per germline. The CDR3 nucleotides read TGCGCCAGCAGCCTCACTTTTCACGATACGCAGTATTTT. Its translation is CASSLTFHDTQYF.

This chain uses TRBV7-9 with TRBJ2-1; perhaps D is TRBD1 or TRBD2 (5 bases each). The germline V gene encodes CDR1 SEHNR and CDR2 FQNEAQ (reference sequence). The CDR3 contains 13 residues. The V and J ends lost 8 bases and 6 bases respectively, with 14 bases between them. Here the CDR3 reads CASALAGSNEQFF. For the CDR3, the DNA is TGTGCCAGCGCCCTGGCAGGGAGCAATGAGCAGTTCTTC.

The gene calls are TRBV9 and TRBJ2-2, with 7 nucleotides matching TRBD1. V lost 3 bases to trimming and J lost 2 bases; unmatched junction nucleotides: 4. The CDR3 runs to 15 residues. Germline V gives CDR1 SGDLS, CDR2 YYNGEE. The CDR3 loop is CASSAGTVNTGELFF. The CDR3 DNA is TGTGCCAGCAGCGCCGGGACAGTCAACACCGGGGAGCTGTTTTTT.

This chain links TRBV7-6 with TRBJ2-1; the match to TRBD1 covers 7 bases. Per germline, CDR1 SGHVS and CDR2 FNYEAQ. V gave up 1 base and J gave up 5 bases; unmatched junction bases: 5. This CDR3 contains 15 residues. The CDR3 DNA follows: TGTGCCAGCAGCTTAGTAGGGGGCGTCGACAATGAGCAGTTCTTC. It is translated as CASSLVGGVDNEQFF.

This chain joins TRBV9 and TRBJ1-5, with D possibly TRBD1 on 6 matching bases. CDR3 length: 15 residues. V lost 3 bases and J lost 0, with 10 bases in between. CDR1 and CDR2 from the germline V gene are SGDLS and YYNGEE. In DNA form, the CDR3 reads TGTGCCAGCAGCGAGGGGGGCTATAGCAATCAGCCCCAGCATTTT. Translating gives CASSEGGYSNQPQHF.

The rearrangement links TRBV6-5 to TRBJ2-5; perhaps TRBD1 as D (6 bases). CDR3 length: 13 amino acids. Looked up from germline, CDR1 is MNHEY and CDR2 is SVGAGI. V gave up 0 bases and J gave up 5 bases, with 7 bases separating them. The CDR3 region has the DNA TGTGCCAGCAGTTACTCTAGGGGGGAGACCCAGTACTTC. Its translation is CASSYSRGETQYF.

This chain uses TRBV5-1 with TRBJ2-5; 9 nucleotides align to TRBD1. Trimming cost V 3 bases and J 4 bases; bases outside gene matches: 1. The CDR3 is made up of 13 amino acids. Germline CDR1 and CDR2: SGHRS and YFSETQ. The CDR3 nucleotides read TGCGCCAGCAGCTCGACAGGGGGAGAGACCCAGTACTTC. Translation gives CASSSTGGETQYF.

V usage is TRBV19 and J usage is TRBJ2-3; 9 nucleotides align to TRBD1. CDR3 size: 16 residues. CDR1 is LNHDA, CDR2 SQIVND, per germline (reference sequence). The J segment lost 2 bases and the V segment lost 5 bases, leaving 8 bases of the junction unmatched. CDR3 residues: CASSARDRVLTDTQYF. The DNA for the CDR3 is TGTGCCAGTAGTGCTCGGGACAGGGTCCTCACAGATACGCAGTATTTT.

CDR3 protein: CASSEAPFEQYF. The DNA for the CDR3 is TGTGCCAGCAGTGAAGCACCCTTTGAGCAGTACTTC. The chain uses TRBV2 and TRBJ2-7, with no clear D. The CDR3 totals 12 residues. V was cut by 0 bases and J by 7 bases, with 7 bases left in between. The germline V gene has CDR1 SNHLY and CDR2 FYNNEI.

The V and J genes are TRBV28 and TRBJ2-5, with 8 bases fitting TRBD1. The CDR3 consists of 15 residues. Germline values: CDR1 MDHEN, CDR2 SYDVKM. After removal of 6 bases from V and 5 bases from J, the junction contained 11 bases not matched to a gene. CDR3 coding DNA: TGTGCCAGCAGGCAATCCGGGACAGGAGGGGAGACCCAGTACTTC. Its protein is CASRQSGTGGETQYF.